One and the same sample provided the 15 T cell receptor beta chains below, sequenced in a study of neurological immune-mediated disorders. TCRdb passed the 5' RACE reads through MiXCR, listing each CDR3 protein once. This sample carries 70,000 to 95,000 distinct CDR3 sequences, under 20% of them seen once, and the ten largest clones take 15% to 19%. Sequenced sample: PBMCs. These receptors all stem from a middle-aged woman in good health.

The V gene is TRBV20-1, the J gene TRBJ1-1; no firm D call. The CDR3 extends over 13 amino acids. Germline lookup yields CDR1 DFQATT and CDR2 SNEGSKA (reference sequence). V lost 5 bases, J lost 1 base, and 11 bases lay in between. CDR3: CSAPSPRNTEAFF. CDR3 DNA sequence: TGCAGTGCTCCTTCGCCCCGGAACACTGAAGCTTTCTTT.

This clonotype was counted at least ten times. The chain links TRBV7-2 to TRBJ1-6; 7 bases are a match to TRBD1. Germline assignment: CDR1 SGHTA and CDR2 FQGNSA. V gave up 3 bases and J gave up 4 bases; unmatched junction bases: 3. The CDR3 contains 15 residues. This chain's CDR3 is CASSLGQFYNSPLHF. Written as DNA, the CDR3 is TGTGCCAGCAGCTTGGGACAGTTTTATAATTCACCCCTCCACTTT.

In its sample, this clonotype was seen many times. This CDR3 reads CASSLAGGPDEQFF. The CDR3 coding sequence is TGTGCCAGCAGCTTGGCGGGGGGGCCCGATGAGCAGTTCTTC. The V gene is TRBV5-5, the J gene TRBJ2-1; 8 nucleotides match TRBD2. V was clipped by 0 bases and J by 8 bases; unmatched bases: 4. CDR3 length: 14 amino acids. The germline gives CDR1 SGHKS, CDR2 YYEKEE (reference sequence).

This clonotype was seen repeatedly, ten times or more. This chain connects TRBV7-3 to TRBJ1-1, with D maybe TRBD1 (5 bases). The V gene lost 6 bases and the J gene lost 7 bases, with 15 bases spanning the gap. The germline gives CDR1 SGHTA, CDR2 FQGTGA. This CDR3 has 13 amino acids. CDR3 sequence (DNA): TGTGCCAGCAGTTCCTACCCGGGACTTGAAGCTTTCTTT. Residues: CASSSYPGLEAFF.

This sequence joins TRBV28 and TRBJ2-1, with 9 nucleotides matching TRBD2. Per germline, CDR1 MDHEN and CDR2 SYDVKM. J gave up 10 bases and V 5 bases, and 15 bases lay outside the gene matches. This CDR3 is built from 16 residues. The CDR3 coding sequence is TGTGCCAGCAGTCTTCTGACTAGCGGACTCACCAGGGAGCAGTTCTTC. It codes for CASSLLTSGLTREQFF.

This clonotype was counted ten times or more. This chain joins TRBV12-3 or TRBV12-4 and TRBJ1-1; perhaps TRBD1 as D (6 bases). The CDR3 is 15 amino acids. Trimming shortened V by 5 bases and J by 3 bases, and 16 bases separated the two germline ends. CDR3 DNA sequence: TGTGCCAGCAGTCCCTCGAGGGGGGTGCACACTGAAGCTTTCTTT. Translating it yields CASSPSRGVHTEAFF.

This clonotype was counted many times. This chain connects TRBV6-2 or TRBV6-3 to TRBJ1-2; D unclear. The germline gives CDR1 MNHEY, CDR2 SVGEGT. V was pared by 2 bases and J by 4 bases, with 5 bases between. This CDR3 region has 12 residues. The chain's CDR3 is CASSYESYGYTF. As DNA, the CDR3 is TGTGCCAGCAGTTACGAGAGCTATGGCTACACCTTC.

This clonotype turned up a few times. The chain recombines TRBV6-2 or TRBV6-3 with TRBJ2-7; 10 nucleotides agree with TRBD2. This CDR3 contains 17 residues. V shed 5 bases, J shed 2 bases, and the junction held 12 bases outside the gene matches. The germline gives CDR1 MNHEY, CDR2 SVGEGT. CDR3 nucleotide sequence: TGTGCCAGCAGTCACGAGGGCGGAGCGGGGGGGACCTACGAGCAGTACTTC. It yields the protein CASSHEGGAGGTYEQYF.

Ten or more counts support this clonotype. The chain uses TRBV3-1 and TRBJ2-2; the D gene is possibly TRBD1 (6 bases). The ends were cut back, 1 base at V and 5 bases at J, with 14 bases in the middle. This CDR3 has 16 residues. Germline V gene data show CDR1 as LGHDT and CDR2 as YNNKEL (reference sequence). CDR3 in amino acids: CASSQGTAQATGELFF. The CDR3 DNA reads TGTGCCAGCAGCCAAGGGACAGCCCAGGCGACCGGGGAGCTGTTTTTT.

This clonotype was counted at least ten times. The chain employs TRBV6-5 and TRBJ1-1; no firm D call. V was trimmed by 7 bases and J by 5 bases, leaving 8 bases between them. Germline V gives CDR1 MNHEY, CDR2 SVGAGI. This CDR3 contains 11 residues. The CDR3 reads CASTGRTEAFF. The CDR3 nucleotides read TGTGCCAGCACGGGGAGGACTGAAGCTTTCTTT.

In this sample, this clonotype turned up many times. This rearrangement joins TRBV29-1 to TRBJ2-3, with TRBD2 as a possible D gene (6 bases). Per the germline V gene, CDR1 is SQVTM and CDR2 is ANQGSEA. Deletions cut 4 bases from V and 2 bases from J, with 22 bases between. There are 17 residues in the CDR3. CDR3 sequence reads: CSVAAGLGRWTTDTQYF. The CDR3 bases are TGCAGCGTTGCCGCGGGGTTGGGACGGTGGACCACAGATACGCAGTATTTT.

This clonotype has just a few counts. In nucleotides, the CDR3 is TGTGCCAGCAGTGGACAGGGGGCAAATCAGCCCCAGCATTTT. Its protein product is CASSGQGANQPQHF. V usage is TRBV27 and J usage is TRBJ1-5, with 11 bases aligning to TRBD1. CDR1 is MNHEY, CDR2 SMNVEV, per germline (reference sequence). V lost 5 bases to trimming and J lost 4 bases; unmatched junction nucleotides: 1. The CDR3 runs 14 residues.

Note on this clonotype: This likely comes from a read error, as the CDR3 has no conserved phenylalanine or tryptophan at its end. The rearrangement joins TRBV29-1 to TRBJ1-2; 7 bases match TRBD1. Unmatched junction bases numbered 5, after V lost 5 bases and J lost 8 bases. The CDR3 is 11 amino acids. Germline V gene lookup returns CDR1 SQVTM and CDR2 ANQGSEA. CDR3 DNA sequence: TGCAGCGTTTGTACAGGGGAGGGCTACACCTCC. Translated: CSVCTGEGYTS.

This clonotype was counted many times. This rearrangement joins TRBV20-1 to TRBJ2-2; possible D gene TRBD2, 5 bases. V was pared by 0 bases and J by 7 bases, with 21 bases between. CDR1 is DFQATT, CDR2 SNEGSKA, per germline (reference sequence). The CDR3 extends over 17 amino acids. CDR3 amino acids: CSARDRADSQWGGELFF. CDR3 bases: TGCAGTGCTAGAGATAGGGCGGACTCTCAATGGGGCGGGGAGCTGTTTTTT.

V gene TRBV5-1 combines with J gene TRBJ2-7; no definite D call. CDR3 length equals 12 residues. Germline assignment: CDR1 SGHRS and CDR2 YFSETQ. The V end was cut by 4 bases, the J end by 4 bases, with 9 bases between. CDR3 nucleotides: TGCGCCAGCAGCGCGGACCAATACGAGCAGTACTTC. Its translation is CASSADQYEQYF.